This TCR beta chain was captured by sequencing in a study of cytomegalovirus exposure and HLA in healthy donors. The PCR used 60 Vbeta and 13 Jbeta primers. Measured with immunoSEQ multiplex PCR; TCRdb has only the in-frame clones, and not every one. The sample totals more than 100,000 clones. The sequence derives from a man aged 18-30 years in good health and CMV-seronegative. The sequenced sample consisted of PBMCs.

Here the CDR3 reads CASQGLAGGLETQYF. CDR3 in DNA: TGTGCCAGTCAGGGACTAGCGGGGGGGCTGGAGACCCAGTACTTC. This chain uses TRBV11-2 with TRBJ2-5, with 16 bases aligning to TRBD2. The germline CDR1 and CDR2 sequences are SGHAT and FQNNGV. Trimming cost V 9 bases and J 5 bases; bases outside gene matches: 6. The CDR3 contains 15 residues.